The 26 T cell receptor beta chains given below trace back to one sample, sequenced in a study of blood T cell repertoires in COVID-19. Repertoires were generated with immunoSEQ multiplex PCR, while TCRdb's copy carries only in-frame clones and drops some. The profile shows approximately 170,000 clones, approximately 82% of them singletons. Source material: peripheral blood. The origin of the receptors is a woman between 65 and 79 years old who had recovered from COVID-19.

DNA for the CDR3: TGTGCCAGCAGCCCCCGGGGAGCGGGAGAATTGAATGAGCAGTTCTTC. Its translation is CASSPRGAGELNEQFF. The rearrangement uses TRBV27 and TRBJ2-1, with 8 bases aligning to TRBD2. Per the germline V gene, CDR1 is MNHEY and CDR2 is SMNVEV (reference sequence). With 6 bases clipped from V and 7 bases from J, the junction kept 14 bases outside the gene matches. CDR3 length: 16 residues.

The chain links TRBV6-4 to TRBJ2-3; perhaps TRBD2 as D (5 bases). The CDR3 has 13 amino acids. The V gene lost 4 bases and the J gene lost 4 bases, with 9 bases spanning the gap. Germline CDR1 and CDR2: MRHNA and SNTAGT. This chain's CDR3 is CASSVERADTQYF. In DNA form, the CDR3 reads TGTGCCAGCAGTGTGGAGAGGGCAGATACGCAGTATTTT.

This clone occurred a few times. One end of the junction does not line up with germline, which may come from a read error. CDR3 loop: CASRQAPTGRFGTQYF. CDR3 nucleotides: TGTGCCAGCCGCCAAGCCCCGACAGGGCGGTTCGGGACCCAGTACTTC. V and J are TRBV3-1 (or the pseudogene TRBV3-2) and TRBJ2-5, with TRBD1 matching 7 bases. The CDR3 is 16 amino acids. The V gene's germline CDR1 is LGHDT and CDR2 YNNKEL (reference sequence).

The chain combines TRBV5-6 with TRBJ1-2; D is unclear. Germline V gives CDR1 SGHDT, CDR2 YYEEEE. The CDR3 length is 14 residues. V was pared by 0 bases and J by 3 bases, with 9 bases between. CDR3 sequence reads: CASSLAGPYYGYTF. The DNA for the CDR3 is TGTGCCAGCAGCTTGGCCGGTCCTTACTATGGCTACACCTTC.

This clone was observed once. The chain joins TRBV5-1 to TRBJ2-1, with a possible D match to TRBD2 (5 bases). Germline loops: CDR1 SGHRS, CDR2 YFSETQ. CDR3 size: 15 residues. V lost 1 base to trimming and J lost 6 bases, with 14 bases between them. The CDR3 protein is CASSLSPGSGNEQFF. The CDR3 DNA sequence: TGCGCCAGCAGCTTGTCGCCGGGGTCGGGCAATGAGCAGTTCTTC.

This clone appeared a single time. The chain links TRBV20-1 to TRBJ2-1; TRBD2 might be the D (6 bases). Germline V gene lookup returns CDR1 DFQATT and CDR2 SNEGSKA (reference sequence). Trimming took off 6 bases at V and 7 bases at J, with 10 bases between the two ends. The CDR3 sequence is 11 residues long. Here the CDR3 DNA reads TGCAGTGCCAGCGGGCTAAATGAGCAGTTCTTC. Residues: CSASGLNEQFF.

This chain links TRBV3-1 (or the pseudogene TRBV3-2) with TRBJ1-2; D perhaps matches TRBD1 (5 bases). V lost 2 bases, J lost 8 bases, and 15 bases lay in between. The CDR3 loop spans 14 amino acids. Germline-derived CDR1 and CDR2 are LGHDT and YNNKEL (reference sequence). This chain's CDR3 is CASSQRRGEEGYTF. In DNA, the CDR3 is TGTGCCAGCAGCCAAAGGCGGGGCGAGGAAGGCTACACCTTC.

This chain joins TRBV5-6 and TRBJ2-7; 11 nucleotides align to TRBD2. The V segment lost 0 bases and the J segment 4 bases; nucleotides outside the gene matches: 3. Germline CDR1 and CDR2: SGHDT and YYEEEE. The length of the CDR3 is 15 residues. CDR3 DNA: TGTGCCAGCAGCTTGGGGGGACTAGCGGCGTACGAGCAGTACTTC. This sequence encodes CASSLGGLAAYEQYF.

This chain joins TRBV10-2 and TRBJ1-5, with D hard to call. With 3 bases removed from V and 3 bases from J, the gap between germline ends came to 15 bases. There are 16 residues in the CDR3. CDR1 is WSHSY and CDR2 is SAAADI in the germline V gene. The CDR3, as DNA: TGCGCCAGCAGTGATGGGAGTCACAGATACAATCAGCCCCAGCATTTT. Protein: CASSDGSHRYNQPQHF.

This chain links TRBV9 with TRBJ1-2; D call uncertain. The germline V and J ends were trimmed by 0 bases and 0 bases, with 6 bases remaining between them. The V gene's germline CDR1 is SGDLS and CDR2 YYNGEE. This CDR3 is 14 amino acids long. CDR3 DNA sequence: TGTGCCAGCAGCGTAGGGTCGGCTAACTATGGCTACACCTTC. Protein sequence: CASSVGSANYGYTF.

The CDR3 bases are TGTGCCAGCAGCCCCCAGGGGTTTGGCTACACCTTC. Its translation is CASSPQGFGYTF. This chain uses TRBV7-9 with TRBJ1-2; D might be TRBD1 (6 bases). V lost 5 bases, J lost 7 bases, and 11 bases lay in between. Germline V lookup: CDR1 SEHNR, CDR2 FQNEAQ (reference sequence). CDR3 size: 12 residues. Full variable domain (missing parts from reference TRBV7-9 and TRBJ1-2): DTGVSQNPRHKITKRGQNVTFRCDPISEHNRLYWYRQTLGQGPEFLTYFQNEAQLEKSRLLSDRFSAERPKGSFSTLEIQRTEQGDSAMYLCASSPQGFGYTFGSGTRLTVV.

This sequence joins TRBV5-1 and TRBJ2-7, with 9 bases matching TRBD2. Germline CDR1 reads SGHRS; CDR2 reads YFSETQ. Unmatched junction bases numbered 10, after V lost 1 base and J lost 5 bases. The CDR3 has 16 residues. The CDR3 region is CASSLNGREGRDEQYF. CDR3 coding DNA: TGCGCCAGCAGCTTGAACGGGCGGGAGGGCCGCGACGAGCAGTACTTC.

The V call is TRBV4-1, the J call TRBJ1-5; 9 bases agree with TRBD1. Germline CDR1 is MGHRA and CDR2 is YSYEKL. V lost 3 bases and J lost 1; bases outside the gene matches: 7. The CDR3 is 17 residues long. The CDR3 DNA follows: TGCGCCAGCAGCCAGAGAACAGGGGGCGGGAGCAATCAGCCCCAGCATTTT. It is translated as CASSQRTGGGSNQPQHF.

This clone was counted only a few times. This chain joins TRBV15 and TRBJ1-3, with D unresolved. CDR1 is LNHNV, CDR2 YYDKDF, per germline (reference sequence). Between the trimmed V and J ends, which lost 0 bases and 0 bases, there was a span of 12 bases. CDR3 size: 17 residues. The DNA of the CDR3 is TGTGCCACCAGCAGAGATGCGGGCAGCGTCTCTGGAAACACCATATATTTT. Protein product: CATSRDAGSVSGNTIYF.

V and J are TRBV6-5 and TRBJ2-5; TRBD1 aligns across 12 bases. With 6 bases clipped from V and 9 bases from J, the junction kept 11 bases outside the gene matches. The CDR3 is 15 amino acids. Germline values: CDR1 MNHEY, CDR2 SVGAGI. In DNA form, the CDR3 reads TGTGCCAGCAGGAGCCTGGGACAGGGGGCGCCGGCCCAGTACTTC. It translates to CASRSLGQGAPAQYF.

This chain connects TRBV18 to TRBJ1-1; D possibly corresponds to TRBD1 (5 bases). Trimming pared 2 bases from V and 3 bases from J, leaving 16 bases between. The length of the CDR3 is 16 residues. The germline V gene has CDR1 KGHSH and CDR2 LQKENI. The CDR3 loop reads CASSPWGLLGDTEAFF. DNA of the CDR3: TGTGCCAGCTCACCATGGGGACTCCTCGGGGACACTGAAGCTTTCTTT. Using reference TRBV18 and TRBJ1-1 for the parts outside the CDR3, the full variable domain is NAGVMQNPRHLVRRRGQEARLRCSPMKGHSHVYWYRQLPEEGLKFMVYLQKENIIDESGMPKERFSAEFPKEGPSILRIQQVVRGDSAAYFCASSPWGLLGDTEAFFGQGTRLTVV.

The rearrangement links TRBV28 to TRBJ2-2, with TRBD1 identical over 7 bases. This CDR3 contains 13 residues. Unmatched junction bases numbered 5, after V lost 8 bases and J lost 5 bases. Per the germline V gene, CDR1 is MDHEN and CDR2 is SYDVKM. CDR3 DNA: TGTGCCAGCGCTAGGGGGCAGACCGGGGAGCTGTTTTTT. This translates into CASARGQTGELFF.

This rearrangement joins TRBV10-3 to TRBJ2-7; D is perhaps TRBD1 (5 bases). The CDR3 extends over 15 amino acids. V was cut by 4 bases and J by 2 bases, with 15 bases left in between. CDR1 is ENHRY and CDR2 is SYGVKD in the germline V gene. The CDR3: CAISGDATATYEQYF. The CDR3 DNA reads as TGTGCCATCAGTGGTGATGCGACAGCAACCTACGAGCAGTACTTC.

The CDR3 region is CASGLGDRDSPVWYF. CDR3 in DNA: TGTGCTAGTGGTTTGGGGGACAGGGACTCACCCGTCTGGTACTTC. This chain links TRBV12-5 with TRBJ2-5, with 9 bases that match TRBD1. Germline CDR1 LGHNT, CDR2 FRNRAP. This CDR3 is 15 amino acids long. V was pared by 1 base and J by 13 bases, with 13 bases of the junction left unmatched.

The chain has TRBV5-4 and TRBJ2-1, with 9 bases aligning to TRBD1. This CDR3 is built from 15 residues. CDR1 is SGHNT and CDR2 is YYREEE in the germline V gene (reference sequence). The J segment lost 3 bases and the V segment lost 3 bases, leaving 4 bases of the junction unmatched. CDR3 DNA: TGTGCCAGCAGCTCCGGGGGACAGGGCTACAATGAGCAGTTCTTC. It specifies CASSSGGQGYNEQFF.

This chain links TRBV5-1 with TRBJ2-1, with 7 bases aligning to TRBD2. Per germline, CDR1 SGHRS and CDR2 YFSETQ. This CDR3 has 17 amino acids. V lost 3 bases, J lost 2 bases, and 11 bases stayed unmatched. CDR3 coding DNA: TGCGCCAGCAGCTGGGCCCAGGCTAGCGGCCCCTACAATGAGCAGTTCTTC. It codes for CASSWAQASGPYNEQFF.

V and J are TRBV5-1 and TRBJ1-6; 7 bases map to TRBD1. The ends lost 1 base at V and 1 base at J; junction bases unmatched: 5. CDR1 is SGHRS and CDR2 is YFSETQ in the germline V gene. This CDR3 region has 17 residues. The CDR3 DNA reads TGCGCCAGCAGCTTGATAGGGGGCCCGTCCTATAATTCACCCCTCCACTTT. Amino acid sequence: CASSLIGGPSYNSPLHF.

This chain uses TRBV7-3 with TRBJ2-7; 10 nucleotides line up with TRBD2. Per the germline V gene, CDR1 is SGHTA and CDR2 is FQGTGA. The CDR3 runs 16 residues. J was trimmed by 1 base and V by 5 bases; bases with no gene match: 8. The CDR3 sequence is CASSPSGLAPSYEQYF. The CDR3 DNA reads as TGTGCCAGCAGCCCCTCGGGACTAGCGCCTTCCTACGAGCAGTACTTC.

The J gene is TRBJ1-3, the V gene TRBV18, with 7 bases that match TRBD1. Germline lookup yields CDR1 KGHSH and CDR2 LQKENI. This CDR3 has 17 amino acids. After removal of 4 bases from V and 0 bases from J, the junction contained 9 bases not matched to a gene. CDR3 residues: CASSRNQQGSSGNTIYF. The CDR3, as DNA: TGTGCCAGCTCACGAAACCAACAGGGGAGCTCTGGAAACACCATATATTTT.

The chain joins TRBV29-1 to TRBJ2-2, with D tentatively TRBD2 (6 bases). Germline V gene data show CDR1 as SQVTM and CDR2 as ANQGSEA. V was shortened by 4 bases and J by 6 bases, with 9 bases between the two germline ends. The CDR3 covers 12 residues. CDR3 coding DNA: TGCAGCGTTGCGGTAGCGGCCGGGGAGCTGTTTTTT. Protein sequence: CSVAVAAGELFF.

The CDR3: CASSVGSGSYGYTF. DNA of the CDR3: TGTGCCAGCAGCGTAGGTAGCGGTAGCTATGGCTACACCTTC. The chain combines TRBV9 with TRBJ1-2; D remains unclear. CDR1 SGDLS and CDR2 YYNGEE come from the germline V gene. The CDR3 totals 14 residues. Trimming shortened V by 0 bases and J by 4 bases, and 10 bases separated the two germline ends.